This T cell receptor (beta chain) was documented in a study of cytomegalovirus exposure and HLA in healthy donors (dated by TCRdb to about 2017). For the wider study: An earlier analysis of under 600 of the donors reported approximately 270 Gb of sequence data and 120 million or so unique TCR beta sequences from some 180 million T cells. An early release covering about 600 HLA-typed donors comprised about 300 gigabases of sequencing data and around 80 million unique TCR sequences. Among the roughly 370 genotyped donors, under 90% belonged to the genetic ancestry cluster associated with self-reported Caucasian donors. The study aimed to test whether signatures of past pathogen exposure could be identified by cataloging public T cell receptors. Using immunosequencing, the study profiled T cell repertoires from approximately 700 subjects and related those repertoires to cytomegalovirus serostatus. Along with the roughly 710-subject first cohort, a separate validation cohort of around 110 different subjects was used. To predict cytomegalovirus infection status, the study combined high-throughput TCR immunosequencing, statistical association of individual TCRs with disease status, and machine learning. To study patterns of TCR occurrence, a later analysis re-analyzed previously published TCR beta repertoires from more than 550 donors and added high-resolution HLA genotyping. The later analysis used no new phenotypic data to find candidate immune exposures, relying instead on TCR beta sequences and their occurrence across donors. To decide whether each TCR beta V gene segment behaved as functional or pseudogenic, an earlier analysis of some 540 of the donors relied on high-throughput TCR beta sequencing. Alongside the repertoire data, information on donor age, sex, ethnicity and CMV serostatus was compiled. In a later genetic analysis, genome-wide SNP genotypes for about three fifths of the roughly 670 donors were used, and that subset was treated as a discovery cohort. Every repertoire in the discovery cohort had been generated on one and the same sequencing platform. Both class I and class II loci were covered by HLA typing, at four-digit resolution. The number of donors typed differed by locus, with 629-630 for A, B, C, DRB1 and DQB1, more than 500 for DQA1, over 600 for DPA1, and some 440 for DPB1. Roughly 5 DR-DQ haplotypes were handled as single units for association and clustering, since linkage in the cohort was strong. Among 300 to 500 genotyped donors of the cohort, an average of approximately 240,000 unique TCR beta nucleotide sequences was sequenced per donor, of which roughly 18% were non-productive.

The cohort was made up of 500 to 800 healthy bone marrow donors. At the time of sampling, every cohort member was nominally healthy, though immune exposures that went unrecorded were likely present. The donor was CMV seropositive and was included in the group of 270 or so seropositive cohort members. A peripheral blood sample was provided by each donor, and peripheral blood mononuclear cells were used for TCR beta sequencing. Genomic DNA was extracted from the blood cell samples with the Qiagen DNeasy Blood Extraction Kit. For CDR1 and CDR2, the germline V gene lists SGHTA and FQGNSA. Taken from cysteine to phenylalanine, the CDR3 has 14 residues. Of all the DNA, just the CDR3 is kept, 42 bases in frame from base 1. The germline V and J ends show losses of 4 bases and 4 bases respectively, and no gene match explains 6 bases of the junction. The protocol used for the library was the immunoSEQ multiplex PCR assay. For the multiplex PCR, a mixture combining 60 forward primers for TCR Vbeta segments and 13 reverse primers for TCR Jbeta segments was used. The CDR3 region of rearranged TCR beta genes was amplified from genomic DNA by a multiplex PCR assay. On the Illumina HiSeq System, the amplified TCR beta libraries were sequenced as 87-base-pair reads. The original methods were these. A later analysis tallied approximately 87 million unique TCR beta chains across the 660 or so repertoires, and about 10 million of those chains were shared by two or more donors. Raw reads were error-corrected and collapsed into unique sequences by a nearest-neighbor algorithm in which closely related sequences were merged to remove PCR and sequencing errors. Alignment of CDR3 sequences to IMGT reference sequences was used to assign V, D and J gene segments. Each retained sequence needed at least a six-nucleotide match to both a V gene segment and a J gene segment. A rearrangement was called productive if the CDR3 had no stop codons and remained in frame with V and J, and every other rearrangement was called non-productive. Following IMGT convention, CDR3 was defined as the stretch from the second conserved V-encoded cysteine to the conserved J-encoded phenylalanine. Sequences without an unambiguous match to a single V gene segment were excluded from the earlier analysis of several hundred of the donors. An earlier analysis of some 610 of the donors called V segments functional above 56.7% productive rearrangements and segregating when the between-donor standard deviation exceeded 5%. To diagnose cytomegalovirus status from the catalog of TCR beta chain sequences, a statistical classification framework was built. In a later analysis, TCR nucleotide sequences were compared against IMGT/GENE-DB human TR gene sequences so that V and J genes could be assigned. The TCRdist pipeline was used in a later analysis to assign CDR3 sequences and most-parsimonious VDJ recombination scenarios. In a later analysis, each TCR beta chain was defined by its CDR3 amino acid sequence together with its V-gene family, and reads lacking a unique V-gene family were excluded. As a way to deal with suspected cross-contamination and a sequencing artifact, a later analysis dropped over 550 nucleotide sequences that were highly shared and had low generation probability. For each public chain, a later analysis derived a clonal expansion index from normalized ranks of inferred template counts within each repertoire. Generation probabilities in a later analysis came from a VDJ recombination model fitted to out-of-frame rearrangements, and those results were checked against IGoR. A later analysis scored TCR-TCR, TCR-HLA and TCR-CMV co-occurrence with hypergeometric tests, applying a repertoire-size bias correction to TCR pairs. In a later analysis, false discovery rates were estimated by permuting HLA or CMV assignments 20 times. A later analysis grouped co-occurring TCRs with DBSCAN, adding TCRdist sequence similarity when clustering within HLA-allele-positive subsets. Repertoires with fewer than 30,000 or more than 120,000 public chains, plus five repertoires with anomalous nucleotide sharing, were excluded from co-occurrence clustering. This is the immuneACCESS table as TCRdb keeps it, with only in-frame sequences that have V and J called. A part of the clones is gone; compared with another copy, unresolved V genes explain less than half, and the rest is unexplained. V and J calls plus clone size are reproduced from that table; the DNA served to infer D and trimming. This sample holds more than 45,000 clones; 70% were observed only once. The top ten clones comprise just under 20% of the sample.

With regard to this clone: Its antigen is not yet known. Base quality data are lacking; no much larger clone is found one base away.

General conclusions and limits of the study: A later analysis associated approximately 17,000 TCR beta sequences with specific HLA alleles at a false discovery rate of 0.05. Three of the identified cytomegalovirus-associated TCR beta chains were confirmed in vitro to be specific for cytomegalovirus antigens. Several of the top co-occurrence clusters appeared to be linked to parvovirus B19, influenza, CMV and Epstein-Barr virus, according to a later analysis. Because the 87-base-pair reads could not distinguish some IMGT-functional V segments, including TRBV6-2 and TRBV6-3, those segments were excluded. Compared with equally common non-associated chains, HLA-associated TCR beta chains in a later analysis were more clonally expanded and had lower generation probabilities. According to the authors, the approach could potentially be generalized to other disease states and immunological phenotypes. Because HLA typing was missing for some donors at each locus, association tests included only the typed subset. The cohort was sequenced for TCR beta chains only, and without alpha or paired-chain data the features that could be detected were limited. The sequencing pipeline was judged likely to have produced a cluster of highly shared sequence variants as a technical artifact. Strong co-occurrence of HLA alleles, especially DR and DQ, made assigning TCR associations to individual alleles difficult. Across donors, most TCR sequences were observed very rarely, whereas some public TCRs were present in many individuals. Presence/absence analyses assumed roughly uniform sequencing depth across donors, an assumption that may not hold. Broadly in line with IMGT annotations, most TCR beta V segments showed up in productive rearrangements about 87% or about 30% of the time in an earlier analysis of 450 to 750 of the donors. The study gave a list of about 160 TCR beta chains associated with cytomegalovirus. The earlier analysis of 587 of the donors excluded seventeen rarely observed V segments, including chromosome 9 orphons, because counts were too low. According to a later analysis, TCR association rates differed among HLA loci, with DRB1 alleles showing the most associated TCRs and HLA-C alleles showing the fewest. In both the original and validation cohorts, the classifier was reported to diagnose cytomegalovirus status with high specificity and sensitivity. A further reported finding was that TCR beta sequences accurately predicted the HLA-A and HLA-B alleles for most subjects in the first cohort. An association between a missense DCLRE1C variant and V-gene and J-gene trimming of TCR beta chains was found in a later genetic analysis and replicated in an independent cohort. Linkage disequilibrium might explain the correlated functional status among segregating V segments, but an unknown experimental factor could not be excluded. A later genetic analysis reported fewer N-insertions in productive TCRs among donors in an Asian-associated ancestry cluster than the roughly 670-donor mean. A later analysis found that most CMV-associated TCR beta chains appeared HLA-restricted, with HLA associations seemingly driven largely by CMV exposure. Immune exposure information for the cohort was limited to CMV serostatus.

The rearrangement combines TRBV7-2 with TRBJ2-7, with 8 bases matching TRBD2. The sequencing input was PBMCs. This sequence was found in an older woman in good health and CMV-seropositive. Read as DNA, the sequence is TGTGCCAGCAGCTGGACCGGACTAGCTTACGAGCAGTACTTC. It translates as CASSWTGLAYEQYF. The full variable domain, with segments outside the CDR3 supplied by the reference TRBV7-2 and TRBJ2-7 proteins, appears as GAGVSQSPSNKVTEKGKDVELRCDPISGHTALYWYRQSLGQGLEFLIYFQGNSAPDKSGLPSDRFSAERTGGSVSTLTIQRTQQEDSAVYLCASSWTGLAYEQYFGPGTRLTVT.